Listed here are 11 T cell receptor beta chains from one sample, sequenced in a study of T cells in pancreatic ductal adenocarcinoma. Surgery without prior neoadjuvant therapy was the treatment of the selected pancreatic ductal adenocarcinoma patients. Sequenced by immunoSEQ multiplex PCR; TCRdb stores in-frame clones only, minus some. This sample has around 10,000 clones; over 85% occur once, and the top ten carry less than 4%. Sequenced material: PBMCs. The receptors stem from a human donor with pancreatic ductal adenocarcinoma.

This clone was recorded a few times. The chain couples TRBV30 to TRBJ1-3, with D perhaps TRBD1 (6 bases). Germline V gives CDR1 GTSNPN, CDR2 SVGIG (reference sequence). The length of the CDR3 is 15 residues. V was trimmed by 8 bases and J by 1 base, leaving 18 bases between them. CDR3 sequence reads: CAGGPGRGSGNTIYF. As DNA, the CDR3 is TGTGCCGGGGGCCCCGGGCGAGGTTCTGGAAACACCATATATTTT. The variable domain in full, completed from reference TRBV30 and TRBJ1-3, reads SQTIHQWPATLVQPVGSPLSLECTVEGTSNPNLYWYRQAAGRGLQLLFYSVGIGQISSEVPQNLSASRPQDRQFILSSKKLLLSDSGFYLCAGGPGRGSGNTIYFGEGSWLTVV.

A note on this clone: The sample holds other DNA sequences that translate to the same CDR3. The chain employs TRBV5-5 and TRBJ1-2; possibly TRBD1 for D (5 bases). The CDR3 has 13 residues. The germline CDR1 and CDR2 sequences are SGHKS and YYEKEE (reference sequence). V lost 4 bases, J lost 3 bases, and 10 bases lay in between. The CDR3 DNA sequence: TGTGCCAGCAGCAAGGACACCGACTATGGCTACACCTTC. Protein product: CASSKDTDYGYTF.

This rearrangement joins TRBV7-2 to TRBJ2-7, with 7 positions matching TRBD2. The trim removed 1 base at V and 7 bases at J, leaving 4 bases unmatched. This CDR3 is built from 13 residues. The V gene's germline CDR1 is SGHTA and CDR2 FQGNSA. The CDR3 region is CASSLVEGGEQYF. The CDR3 bases are TGTGCCAGCAGCTTAGTGGAGGGAGGGGAGCAGTACTTC.

The J gene is TRBJ2-1, the V gene TRBV7-8; 9 bases align to TRBD2. J gave up 5 bases and V 0 bases, and 14 bases lay outside the gene matches. Germline lookup yields CDR1 SGHVS and CDR2 FQNEAQ. The CDR3 totals 19 residues. CDR3 protein: CASSLATRGRTSVNNEQFF. DNA for the CDR3: TGTGCCAGCAGCTTAGCGACCAGGGGCAGGACTAGCGTCAACAATGAGCAGTTCTTC.

J is TRBJ2-1 and V is TRBV28; 9 positions match TRBD1. Germline V CDR1 and CDR2: MDHEN, SYDVKM. The V segment lost 8 bases and the J segment 5 bases; nucleotides outside the gene matches: 4. The CDR3 is 13 amino acids. The CDR3 nucleotides are TGTGCCAGCGGGACAGGGTGGGACAATGAGCAGTTCTTC. Its translation is CASGTGWDNEQFF.

V is TRBV19 and J is TRBJ2-5, with D perhaps TRBD2 (5 bases). The V end lost 6 bases, the J end lost 7 bases, and 9 bases lay between the germline ends. Germline CDR1 reads LNHDA; CDR2 reads SQIVND (reference sequence). This CDR3 comprises 11 residues. This CDR3 is CASSAGGTQYF. In DNA form, the CDR3 reads TGTGCCAGTAGCGCAGGAGGGACCCAGTACTTC.

The genes are TRBV5-6 and TRBJ2-2; D is unclear. The CDR3 totals 15 residues. The V end was cut by 0 bases, the J end by 1 base, with 7 bases between. The V gene's germline CDR1 is SGHDT and CDR2 YYEEEE. As DNA, the CDR3 is TGTGCCAGCAGCTTGGCCGGGTGGAACACCGGGGAGCTGTTTTTT. Residues: CASSLAGWNTGELFF.

This sequence joins TRBV11-2 and TRBJ1-3; no clear D. The CDR3 is 13 amino acids. Per germline, CDR1 SGHAT and CDR2 FQNNGV. V shed 6 bases and J shed 0 bases, with 6 bases lying between them. CDR3 nucleotide sequence: TGTGCCAGCAGACAGAGCTCTGGAAACACCATATATTTT. It yields the protein CASRQSSGNTIYF.

The chain joins TRBV27 to TRBJ1-2; TRBD1 agrees at 9 bases. This CDR3 region has 13 residues. J was trimmed by 4 bases and V by 6 bases; bases with no gene match: 3. The germline gives CDR1 MNHEY, CDR2 SMNVEV (reference sequence). The CDR3 nucleotides read TGTGCCAGCAGCCCGACAGGGGGCTATGGCTACACCTTC. This codes for CASSPTGGYGYTF.

The rearrangement uses TRBV4-3 and TRBJ2-1; 9 nucleotides agree with TRBD1. The CDR3 loop spans 17 amino acids. Germline loops: CDR1 LGHNA, CDR2 YSLEER. Trimming cost V 4 bases and J 0 bases; bases outside gene matches: 7. As DNA, the CDR3 is TGCGCCAGCAGCCGGAGCCTGACAGGGGGCTCCTACAATGAGCAGTTCTTC. Its translation: CASSRSLTGGSYNEQFF.

The chain is built from TRBV4-1 and TRBJ2-7, with 8 bases that match TRBD2. V was clipped by 4 bases and J by 5 bases; unmatched bases: 16. This CDR3 is built from 17 residues. CDR1 and CDR2 (germline): MGHRA, YSYEKL. Written as DNA, the CDR3 is TGCGCCAGCAGCCCCCACGGCGGTAGCGGGGCCATGGACGAGCAGTACTTC. The encoded protein is CASSPHGGSGAMDEQYF.